What follows are 21 T cell receptor beta chains derived from one specimen sequenced in a study of tumor-infiltrating lymphocytes in primary liver carcinoma. It was from approximately 20-30 mg of unsorted bulk tissue that RNA and DNA were co-extracted. Priming with a constant-region primer yielded TCR beta cDNA from around 540 ng total RNA. Libraries covering TCR beta were generated through three nested multiplex PCR rounds (using a slightly modified ARM-PCR). Researchers ran the first two PCR rounds for roughly 11 cycles each with TRBV1-TRBV30 forward primers and a C-beta reverse primer. A single record per CDR3 protein comes from TCRdb applying MiXCR to the multiplex PCR reads. The repertoire has approximately 24,000 distinct CDR3 sequences, around three quarters of them found once; the top ten carry approximately 49%. Specimen: liver tumor tissue from sampling region 3. Subset indicated: tumor region T3, left-lateral pole. Receptors were obtained from a man aged 35-49 years with primary liver carcinoma and hepatitis B virus infection.

In its sample, this clonotype was seen a few times. One junction end disagrees with the germline gene, perhaps due to a read error. The V and J genes are TRBV30 and TRBJ1-1; D possibly corresponds to TRBD1 (5 bases). The CDR3 is made up of 14 amino acids. Germline values: CDR1 GTSNPN, CDR2 SVGIG (reference sequence). CDR3 amino acids: CAWGVRGITTEAFF. CDR3 nucleotide sequence: TGTGCCTGGGGTGTACGGGGGATAACCACTGAAGCTTTCTTT.

This chain connects TRBV6-7 to TRBJ1-3, with D hard to call. TRBV6-7 is reported as an ORF; its role is uncertain. The CDR3 has 13 residues. Trimming left V 9 bases short and J 2 bases short, with 11 bases between. CDR3 DNA: TGTGCCAGTATCAAGATCCCTGGAAACACCATATATTTT. This encodes CASIKIPGNTIYF.

A note on this clonotype: Given a much more abundant clone one base away, this may be a read error. The V call is TRBV7-6, the J call TRBJ1-3; unclear D gene. The germline V gene has CDR1 SGHVS and CDR2 FNYEAQ. This CDR3 contains 13 residues. CDR3 in amino acids: CASSLVSGNAIYF. The CDR3 region has the DNA TGTGCCAGCAGCTTAGTCTCTGGAAACGCCATATATTTT.

This clonotype was seen repeatedly, ten times or more. Here the CDR3 reads CASSPGLASYNEQFF. Written as DNA, the CDR3 is TGTGCCAGCTCACCGGGTCTAGCGAGCTACAATGAGCAGTTCTTC. The J gene is TRBJ2-1, the V gene TRBV18; D perhaps matches TRBD2 (6 bases). The germline gives CDR1 KGHSH, CDR2 LQKENI. There are 15 residues in the CDR3. V was cut by 3 bases and J by 3 bases, with 12 bases left in between.

In regard to this clonotype: A much more abundant neighbour one base away suggests this may be a read error. Here the CDR3 DNA reads TGTGCCAGCAGCCAAGGTCCCGGGTGGGATGAAGCTTTCTTT. Protein: CASSQGPGWDEAFF. The chain carries TRBV9 and TRBJ1-1; D uncertain. The CDR3 extends over 14 amino acids. Germline CDR1 reads SGDLS; CDR2 reads YYNGEE. Trimming stripped 4 bases from V and 7 bases from J, with 17 bases between.

As concerns this clonotype: An end of the junction differs from the germline gene, which may be a read error. The CDR3 sequence is CTSSQDRTGTTLEQYF. In DNA, the CDR3 is TGCACCAGCAGCCAAGATCGAACAGGTACCACCCTTGAGCAGTACTTC. The rearrangement joins TRBV4-1 to TRBJ2-7, with D perhaps matching TRBD1 (5 bases). The CDR3 sequence is 16 residues long. CDR1 is MGHRA and CDR2 is YSYEKL in the germline V gene.

As for this clonotype: The junction departs from the called germline gene at one end, perhaps through a read error. The J gene is TRBJ2-7, the V gene TRBV10-3; no clear D. The length of the CDR3 is 13 residues. The germline V gene has CDR1 ENHRY and CDR2 SYGVKD. The CDR3 spells CVISESRADEQYF. In DNA form, the CDR3 reads TGTGTCATCAGTGAATCTAGGGCGGACGAGCAGTATTTC.

On this clonotype itself: One end of the junction varies from germline; a read error may be responsible. The chain links TRBV12-3 or TRBV12-4 to TRBJ2-3; either TRBD1 or TRBD2 may fit D (5 bases each). This CDR3 is built from 15 residues. CDR3 sequence reads: CVSSLRLASTGTQYF. CDR3 DNA: TGTGTCAGCAGTTTAAGGCTAGCATCAACAGGTACGCAGTACTTT.

About this clonotype itself: One end of the junction is discordant with germline, which a read error may explain. The CDR3 protein is CSSSMTSVNEQFF. The CDR3 DNA reads TGTTCCAGCAGCATGACTAGCGTGAATGAGCAGTTCTTC. The chain employs TRBV6-4 and TRBJ2-1; TRBD2 matches at 8 bases. CDR3 length equals 13 residues. Germline V gene lookup returns CDR1 MRHNA and CDR2 SNTAGT.

Remarks on this clonotype: This may be a read error, as it is one base from a much larger clone. This chain uses TRBV20-1 with TRBJ2-7; D may correspond to TRBD1 or TRBD2 (5 bases each). The CDR3 runs 11 residues. Looked up from germline, CDR1 is DFQATT and CDR2 is SNEGSKA (reference sequence). The germline V and J ends were trimmed by 1 base and 12 bases, with 13 bases remaining between them. The CDR3 region is CSARGPSGRYF. The CDR3 DNA reads as TGCAGTGCTAGAGGGCCATCGGGACGGTACTTC.

Turning to this clonotype: A junction boundary mismatches the germline segment, possibly from a read error. J is TRBJ1-2 and V is TRBV2, with a tentative D call TRBD1 (6 bases). The CDR3 is 11 residues long. Germline loops: CDR1 SNHLY, CDR2 FYNNEI. The CDR3 loop reads CANRDVYGYTF. Written as DNA, the CDR3 is TGTGCCAACAGGGACGTTTATGGCTACACTTTC.

In the case of this clonotype: This CDR3 is missing its conserved last phenylalanine or tryptophan, likely due to a read error. The chain recombines TRBV6-2 or TRBV6-3 with TRBJ2-1, with D perhaps given as TRBD1 or TRBD2 (6 bases each). The CDR3 consists of 13 residues. Germline CDR1 is MNHEY and CDR2 is SVGEGT. Trimming removed 9 bases from V and 9 bases from J, with 18 bases in between. In nucleotides, the CDR3 is TGTGCCAGTAGGACTACAGGGTACGGTGAGCAGTTCTCC. This codes for CASRTTGYGEQFS.

This chain links TRBV5-4 with TRBJ2-7; possibly TRBD1 for D (6 bases). The DNA matches TRBJ2-1 better at its end, which makes the J call doubtful. Germline V gene sequence: CDR1 SGHNT, CDR2 YYREEE (reference sequence). The CDR3 is 13 amino acids. The CDR3 loop is CASSRTPGDEQFF. CDR3 bases: TGTGCCAGCAGCCGAACACCAGGGGACGAGCAGTTCTTC.

The V and J genes are TRBV10-3 and TRBJ1-1; D is uncertain. The CDR3 totals 13 residues. Trimming took off 6 bases at V and 5 bases at J, with 13 bases between the two ends. Germline loops: CDR1 ENHRY, CDR2 SYGVKD. The DNA of the CDR3 is TGTGCCATCAGCGCCAGACATGGAACTGAAGCTTTCTTT. Protein: CAISARHGTEAFF.

The rearrangement joins TRBV11-1 to TRBJ2-5; weak D call: TRBD1 (5 bases). V lost 6 bases to trimming and J lost 5 bases, with 16 bases between them. CDR3 length: 14 amino acids. CDR1 and CDR2 (germline): SGHAT, FQDESV (reference sequence). The CDR3, as DNA: TGTGCCAGCAGTATACAGGTGGAGATGGAGACCCAGTACTTC. Translation gives CASSIQVEMETQYF.

Remarks on this clonotype: The CDR3 end shows no conserved phenylalanine or tryptophan, and so a read error is likely. The chain combines TRBV11-2 with TRBJ1-1, with D uncertain. CDR1 is SGHAT and CDR2 is FQNNGV in the germline V gene. The CDR3 runs to 13 residues. Trimming removed 2 bases at V and 2 bases at J, with 6 bases between. CDR3 nucleotide sequence: TGTGCCAGCAGCTTACCCGAAAACACTGAAGCTTTCTTA. It translates to CASSLPENTEAFL.

This clonotype was seen a single time. The rearrangement links TRBV6-5 to TRBJ2-7, with D unresolved. The ends were cut back, 6 bases at V and 2 bases at J, with 11 bases in the middle. Germline assignment: CDR1 MNHEY and CDR2 SVGAGI. CDR3 length: 13 amino acids. The CDR3 loop is CASSRMDAYEQYF. Here the CDR3 DNA reads TGTGCCAGCAGCCGGATGGATGCCTACGAGCAGTACTTC.

This rearrangement joins TRBV7-9 to TRBJ2-5; D gene uncertain. Germline V gene lookup returns CDR1 SEHNR and CDR2 FQNEAQ (reference sequence). Deletions cut 0 bases from V and 5 bases from J, with 13 bases between. CDR3 length: 15 amino acids. CDR3 residues: CASSLAFDDLETQYF. In DNA form, the CDR3 reads TGTGCCAGCAGCTTAGCTTTTGATGATTTGGAGACCCAGTACTTC.

In regard to this clonotype: The CDR3 end shows no conserved phenylalanine or tryptophan, and so a read error is likely. The limits of the CDR3 on the DNA are not certain, so only TCRdb's listed CDR3 is given. The V gene is TRBV11-1, the J gene TRBJ2-2; the table's D call, TRBD2, has no DNA check behind it. The V gene's germline CDR1 is SGHAT and CDR2 FQDESV (reference sequence). The CDR3 region is 15 residues in length, termini included. CDR3 protein: CTSSSAGLPPGEPFL.

The chain joins TRBV7-9 to TRBJ1-2; tentative D call: TRBD1 (6 bases). Germline CDR1 and CDR2: SEHNR and FQNEAQ (reference sequence). Trimming took 6 bases from V and 5 from J, leaving 22 bases between them. CDR3 length: 16 residues. DNA for the CDR3: TGTGCCAGCAGACCCGGGGGCGGGCTGTCCCAGTATGGCTACACCTTC. Its translation: CASRPGGGLSQYGYTF.

The chain links TRBV19 to TRBJ2-5; D is unresolved. The V gene's germline CDR1 is LNHDA and CDR2 SQIVND (reference sequence). V lost 8 bases, J lost 3 bases, and 13 bases lay in between. The CDR3 loop spans 13 amino acids. CDR3 nucleotides: TGTGCCAGTTGTCGGTCAGCAAAAGAGACCCAGTACTTC. This translates into CASCRSAKETQYF.